This TCR beta chain stems from a study of T cell responses to AZD1222 COVID-19 vaccine. Study-level points and caveats: Distributed over spike, vaccine-associated CD4 TCRs predominated at 160-218 and 743-854. Increases in Spike-specific TCR breadth and depth were seen after two AZD1222 doses. Baseline antibody screening turned up just a handful of seropositive AZD1222 recipients.

Regarding this clone: Its antigen is still unknown.

Sequencing was performed with immunoSEQ multiplex PCR; in TCRdb, only in-frame clones are kept and a portion is missing. The table includes some 170,000 clones, about 87% detected once. Germline lookup yields CDR1 SGHTA and CDR2 FQGTGA. The V gene lost 2 bases and the J gene lost 7 bases, with 3 bases spanning the gap. This CDR3 contains 11 residues. Sequencing used peripheral blood, obtained 28 days after the second dose of the MenACWY control vaccine. The rearrangement joins TRBV7-3 to TRBJ1-3; D uncertain. The clonotype comes from an adult who received the MenACWY meningococcal vaccine as a control. CDR3 coding DNA: TGTGCCAGCAGCTTAGTGAACACCATATATTTT. Amino acid sequence: CASSLVNTIYF.